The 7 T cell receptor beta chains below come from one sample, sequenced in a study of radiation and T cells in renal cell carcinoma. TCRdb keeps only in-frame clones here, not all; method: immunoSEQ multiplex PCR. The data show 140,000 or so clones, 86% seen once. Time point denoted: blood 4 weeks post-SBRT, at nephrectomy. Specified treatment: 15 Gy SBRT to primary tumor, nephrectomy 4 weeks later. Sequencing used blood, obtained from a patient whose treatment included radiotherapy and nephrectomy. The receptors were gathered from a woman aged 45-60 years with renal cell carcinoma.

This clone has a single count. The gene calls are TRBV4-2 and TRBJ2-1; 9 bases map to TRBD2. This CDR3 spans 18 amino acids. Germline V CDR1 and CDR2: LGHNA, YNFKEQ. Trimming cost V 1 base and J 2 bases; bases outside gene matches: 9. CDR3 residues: CASSQVHGAGGPYNEQFF. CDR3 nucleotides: TGTGCCAGCAGCCAAGTTCACGGAGCGGGAGGCCCCTACAATGAGCAGTTCTTC.

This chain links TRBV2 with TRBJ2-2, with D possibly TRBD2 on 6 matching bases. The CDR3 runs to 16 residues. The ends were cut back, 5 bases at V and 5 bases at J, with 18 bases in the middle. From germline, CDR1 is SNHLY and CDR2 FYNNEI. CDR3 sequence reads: CASSLDSGTGTGELFF. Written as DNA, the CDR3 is TGTGCCAGCAGTCTGGACTCCGGGACTGGTACCGGGGAGCTGTTTTTT. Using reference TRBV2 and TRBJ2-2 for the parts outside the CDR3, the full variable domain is EPEVTQTPSHQVTQMGQEVILRCVPISNHLYFYWYRQILGQKVEFLVSFYNNEISEKSEIFDDQFSVERPDGSNFTLKIRSTKLEDSAMYFCASSLDSGTGTGELFFGEGSRLTVL.

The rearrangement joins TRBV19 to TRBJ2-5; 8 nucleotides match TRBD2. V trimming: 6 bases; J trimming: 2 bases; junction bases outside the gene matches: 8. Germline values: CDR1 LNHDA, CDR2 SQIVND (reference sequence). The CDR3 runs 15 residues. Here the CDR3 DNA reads TGTGCCAGTAGGAAAGCGGGAGAGGGTCAAGAGACCCAGTACTTC. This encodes CASRKAGEGQETQYF.

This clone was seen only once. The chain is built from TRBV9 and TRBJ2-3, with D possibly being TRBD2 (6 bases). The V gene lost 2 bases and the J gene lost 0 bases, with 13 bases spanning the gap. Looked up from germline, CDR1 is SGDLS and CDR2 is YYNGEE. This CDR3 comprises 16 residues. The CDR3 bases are TGTGCCAGCAGCGTGGGGGGACCCGCTAGCACAGATACGCAGTATTTT. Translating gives CASSVGGPASTDTQYF.

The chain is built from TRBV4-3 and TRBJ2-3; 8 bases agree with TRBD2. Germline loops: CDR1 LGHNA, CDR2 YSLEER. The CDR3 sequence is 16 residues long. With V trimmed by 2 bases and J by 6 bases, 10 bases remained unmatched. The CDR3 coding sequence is TGCGCCAGCAGCCAATTTACTAGCGGACTTTACGATACGCAGTATTTT. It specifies CASSQFTSGLYDTQYF.

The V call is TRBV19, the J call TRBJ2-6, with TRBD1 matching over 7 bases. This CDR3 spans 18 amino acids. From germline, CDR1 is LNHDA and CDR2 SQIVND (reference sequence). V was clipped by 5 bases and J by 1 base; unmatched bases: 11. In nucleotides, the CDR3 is TGTGCCAGTAGTCAAGGTAGGCAGGGGGTTTCTGGGGCCAACGTCCTGACTTTC. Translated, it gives CASSQGRQGVSGANVLTF.

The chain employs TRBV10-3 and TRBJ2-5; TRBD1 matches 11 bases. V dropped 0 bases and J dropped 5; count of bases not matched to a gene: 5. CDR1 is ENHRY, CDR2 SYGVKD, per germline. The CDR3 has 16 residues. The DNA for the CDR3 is TGTGCCATCAGTGAGTCCGGACAGGGGGCGGGGGAGACCCAGTACTTC. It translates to CAISESGQGAGETQYF.